One sample yielded the 15 T cell receptor beta chains listed below, sequenced in a study of OX40 agonist ivuxolimab in advanced cancers. Sequencing was performed with immunoSEQ multiplex PCR; in TCRdb, only in-frame clones are kept and a portion is missing. This table has about 86,000 clones, 87% appearing once. The sequenced sample was CD4+ or CD8+ T cells sorted from blood, obtained in a trial of the OX40 agonist ivuxolimab. The receptors stem from an adult with an advanced solid tumor such as melanoma, head and neck, liver or kidney cancer.

The chain carries TRBV6-5 and TRBJ1-4; D is unresolved. The CDR3 length is 14 residues. The germline CDR1 and CDR2 sequences are MNHEY and SVGAGI. With 5 bases removed from V and 8 bases from J, the gap between germline ends came to 15 bases. CDR3 region: CASSARTVTEKLFF. As DNA, the CDR3 is TGTGCCAGCAGTGCACGGACGGTTACCGAAAAACTGTTTTTT.

This chain connects TRBV28 to TRBJ1-5; TRBD1 matches 8 bases. The CDR3 length is 14 residues. CDR1 is MDHEN, CDR2 SYDVKM, per germline. Trimming took 3 bases from V and 6 from J; bases not matched to a gene: 4. CDR3 in DNA: TGTGCCAGCAGTTTTCCCCAGGGGGCTCAGCCCCAGCATTTT. It codes for CASSFPQGAQPQHF.

V is TRBV5-1 and J is TRBJ2-5, with 8 bases fitting TRBD2. Trimming took 0 bases from V and 4 from J; bases not matched to a gene: 8. The V gene's germline CDR1 is SGHRS and CDR2 YFSETQ. The CDR3 extends over 16 amino acids. The CDR3 nucleotides read TGCGCCAGCAGCTTGGGGGCCAGCGGGAGATCAGAGACCCAGTACTTC. Encoded protein: CASSLGASGRSETQYF.

This clone was seen just once. The chain carries TRBV7-3 and TRBJ1-1; TRBD1 matches 8 bases. This CDR3 has 14 amino acids. With 5 bases clipped from V and 0 bases from J, the junction kept 2 bases outside the gene matches. Germline-derived CDR1 and CDR2 are SGHTA and FQGTGA. CDR3 sequence reads: CASSRQGMNTEAFF. The CDR3, as DNA: TGTGCCAGCAGCCGACAGGGGATGAACACTGAAGCTTTCTTT.

The gene calls are TRBV6-6 and TRBJ2-5; D remains unclear. CDR1 and CDR2 (germline): MNHNY, SVGAGI (reference sequence). This CDR3 has 15 residues. V dropped 0 bases and J dropped 5 bases, with 13 bases sitting between them. The DNA of the CDR3 is TGTGCCAGCAGTTACTCCTGGAAGGGAACGGAGACCCAGTACTTC. Amino acid sequence: CASSYSWKGTETQYF.

The chain carries TRBV5-1 and TRBJ2-5; 7 nucleotides line up with TRBD1. This CDR3 contains 14 residues. The J segment lost 5 bases and the V segment lost 4 bases, leaving 8 bases of the junction unmatched. Germline values: CDR1 SGHRS, CDR2 YFSETQ. CDR3 amino acids: CASSQQGFRETQYF. DNA for the CDR3: TGCGCCAGCAGCCAACAGGGGTTTCGTGAGACCCAGTACTTC.

As for this clone: A junction boundary mismatches the germline segment, possibly from a read error. This chain links TRBV6-1 with TRBJ2-7; 8 positions agree with TRBD2. From germline, CDR1 is MNHNS and CDR2 SASEGT. This CDR3 region has 13 residues. CDR3 DNA: TGTGCCAGCAGCCCTCTGGCGGGAGGCCGCCCCGTCTTC. It translates to CASSPLAGGRPVF.

The rearrangement links TRBV6-1 to TRBJ1-3, with a possible D match to TRBD1 (6 bases). V lost 8 bases and J 11 bases, leaving 19 bases between the germline ends. The CDR3 consists of 13 residues. Per the germline V gene, CDR1 is MNHNS and CDR2 is SASEGT. The CDR3 DNA is TGTGCCAGCGAAATCGAAGCACAGGGCCCCATATATTTT. It translates to CASEIEAQGPIYF.

This chain uses TRBV2 with TRBJ2-3; tentatively, D is TRBD1 (6 bases). Germline-derived CDR1 and CDR2 are SNHLY and FYNNEI. V dropped 6 bases and J dropped 4 bases, with 17 bases sitting between them. The CDR3 has 15 amino acids. Here the CDR3 DNA reads TGTGCCAGCAGAATACCGGGACAACCTCCAGATACGCAGTATTTT. This encodes CASRIPGQPPDTQYF.

The genes are TRBV2 and TRBJ2-7; D is possibly TRBD2 (5 bases). This CDR3 has 12 residues. Germline loops: CDR1 SNHLY, CDR2 FYNNEI. Trimming pared 7 bases from V and 1 base from J, leaving 8 bases between. This chain's CDR3 is CASNGVSYEQYF. As DNA, the CDR3 is TGTGCCAGCAACGGGGTGTCCTACGAGCAGTACTTC.

V is TRBV2 and J is TRBJ2-2; maybe TRBD1 (6 bases). This CDR3 region has 16 residues. V lost 6 bases, J lost 2 bases, and 16 bases lay in between. Germline lookup yields CDR1 SNHLY and CDR2 FYNNEI. DNA for the CDR3: TGTGCCAGCAGCATAACAGGGCGAGGCAACACCGGGGAGCTGTTTTTT. Protein product: CASSITGRGNTGELFF.

V gene TRBV29-1 combines with J gene TRBJ2-7, with TRBD1 matching 8 bases. Per germline, CDR1 SQVTM and CDR2 ANQGSEA. V trimming: 6 bases; J trimming: 1 base; junction bases outside the gene matches: 8. The CDR3 extends over 14 amino acids. This CDR3 reads CSVLGGQGSYEQYF. CDR3 DNA: TGCAGCGTCCTGGGCGGACAGGGTTCCTACGAGCAGTACTTC.

V and J are TRBV7-2 and TRBJ1-1; D is possibly TRBD1 (6 bases). V shed 5 bases and J shed 1 base, with 14 bases lying between them. Germline CDR1 is SGHTA and CDR2 is FQGNSA. There are 15 residues in the CDR3. The CDR3 coding sequence is TGTGCCAGCAGCCCGCCCGGGACAAGGAACACTGAAGCTTTCTTT. Protein: CASSPPGTRNTEAFF.

The chain is built from TRBV18 and TRBJ1-2; D not resolved. CDR3 length: 15 residues. Germline V CDR1 and CDR2: KGHSH, LQKENI. The V end lost 0 bases, the J end lost 6 bases, and 14 bases lay between the germline ends. DNA of the CDR3: TGTGCCAGCTCACCACCGGCTCAAGGGTTGGATGGCTACACCTTC. Translated: CASSPPAQGLDGYTF.

This chain connects TRBV5-1 to TRBJ1-3; the match to TRBD1 covers 7 bases. Germline CDR1 and CDR2: SGHRS and YFSETQ. The junction had 5 bases not matched to a gene; V was cut back by 4 bases and J by 4 bases. CDR3 length: 14 residues. The chain's CDR3 is CASSPQGVGNTIYF. As DNA, the CDR3 is TGCGCCAGCAGCCCCCAGGGGGTAGGAAACACCATATATTTT. The entire variable domain, with the rest obtained from reference TRBV5-1 and TRBJ1-3, is as follows: KAGVTQTPRYLIKTRGQQVTLSCSPISGHRSVSWYQQTPGQGLQFLFEYFSETQRNKGNFPGRFSGRQFSNSRSEMNVSTLELGDSALYLCASSPQGVGNTIYFGEGSWLTVV.